The TCR beta chain under discussion was sequenced for a study of T cells after yellow fever vaccination. TCRdb used MiXCR to reprocess the 5' RACE reads, holding one entry per CDR3 protein. The sample includes 200,000 or so distinct CDR3 sequences, around 6.7% of them seen just once. V lost 4 bases and J 2 bases, leaving 21 bases between the germline ends. The CDR3 runs 17 residues. The V call is TRBV23-1, the J call TRBJ2-7, with a tentative D call TRBD1 (6 bases). TRBV23-1 is an open reading frame, and its role is uncertain. The sample in question was CD4+ T cells sorted from PBMCs, obtained on the day of the yellow fever booster vaccination. The TCR comes from a young man who received the YFV17D yellow fever vaccine. Here the CDR3 DNA reads TGCGCCAGCAGTCGACCTCCTACAGGGATGGGTGCCTACGAGCAGTACTTC. As protein: CASSRPPTGMGAYEQYF.